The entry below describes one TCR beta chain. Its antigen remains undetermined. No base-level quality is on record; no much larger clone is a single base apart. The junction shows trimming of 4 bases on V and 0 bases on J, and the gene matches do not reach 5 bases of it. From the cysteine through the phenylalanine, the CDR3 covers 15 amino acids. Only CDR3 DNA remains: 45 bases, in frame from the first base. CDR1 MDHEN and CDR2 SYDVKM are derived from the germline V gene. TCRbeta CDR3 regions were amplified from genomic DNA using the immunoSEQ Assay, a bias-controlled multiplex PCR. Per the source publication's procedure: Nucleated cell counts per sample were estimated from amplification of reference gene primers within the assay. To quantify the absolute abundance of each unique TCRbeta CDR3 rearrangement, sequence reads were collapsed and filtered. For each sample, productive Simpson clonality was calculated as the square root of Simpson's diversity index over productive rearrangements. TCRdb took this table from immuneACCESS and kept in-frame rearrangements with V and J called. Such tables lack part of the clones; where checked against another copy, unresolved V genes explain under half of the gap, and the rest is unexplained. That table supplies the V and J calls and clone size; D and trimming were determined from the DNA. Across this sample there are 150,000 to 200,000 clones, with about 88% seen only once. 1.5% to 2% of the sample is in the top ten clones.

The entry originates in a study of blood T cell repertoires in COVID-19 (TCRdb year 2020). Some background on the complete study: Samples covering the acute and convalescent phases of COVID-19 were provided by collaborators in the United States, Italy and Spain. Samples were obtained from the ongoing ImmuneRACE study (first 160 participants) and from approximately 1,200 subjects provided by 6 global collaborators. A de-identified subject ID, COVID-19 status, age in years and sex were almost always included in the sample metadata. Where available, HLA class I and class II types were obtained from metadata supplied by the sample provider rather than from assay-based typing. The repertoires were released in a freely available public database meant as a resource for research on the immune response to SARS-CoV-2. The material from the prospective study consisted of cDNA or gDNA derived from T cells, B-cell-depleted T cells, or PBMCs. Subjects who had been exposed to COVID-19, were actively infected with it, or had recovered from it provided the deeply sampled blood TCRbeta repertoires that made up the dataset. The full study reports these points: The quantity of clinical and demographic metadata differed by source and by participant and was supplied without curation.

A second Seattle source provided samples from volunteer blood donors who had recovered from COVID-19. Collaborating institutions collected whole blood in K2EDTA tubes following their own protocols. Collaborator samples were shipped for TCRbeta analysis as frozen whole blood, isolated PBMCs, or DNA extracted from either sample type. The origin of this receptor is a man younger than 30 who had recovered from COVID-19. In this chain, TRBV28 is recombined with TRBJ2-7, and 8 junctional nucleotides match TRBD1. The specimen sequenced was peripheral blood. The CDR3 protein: CASSYRQGLSYEQYF. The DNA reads TGTGCCAGCAGTTACCGACAGGGGCTCTCCTACGAGCAGTACTTC.